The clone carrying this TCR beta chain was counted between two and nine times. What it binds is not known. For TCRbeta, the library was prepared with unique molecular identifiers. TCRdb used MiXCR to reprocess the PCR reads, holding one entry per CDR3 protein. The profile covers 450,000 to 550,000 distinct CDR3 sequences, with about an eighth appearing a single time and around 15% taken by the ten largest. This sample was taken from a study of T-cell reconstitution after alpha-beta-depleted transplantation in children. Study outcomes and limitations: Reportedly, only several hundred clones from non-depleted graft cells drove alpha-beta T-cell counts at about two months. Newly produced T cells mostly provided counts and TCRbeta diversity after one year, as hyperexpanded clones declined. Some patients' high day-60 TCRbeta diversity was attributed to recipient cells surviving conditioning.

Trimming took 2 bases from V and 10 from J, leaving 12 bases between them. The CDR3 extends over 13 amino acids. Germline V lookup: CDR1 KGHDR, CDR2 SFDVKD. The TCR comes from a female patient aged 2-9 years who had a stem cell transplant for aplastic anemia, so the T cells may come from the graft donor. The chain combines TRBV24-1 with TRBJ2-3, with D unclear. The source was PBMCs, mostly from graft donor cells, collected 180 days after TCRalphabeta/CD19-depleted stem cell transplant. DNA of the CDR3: TGTGCCACCAGTGATTCGCGGCCGCCGTCGCAGTATTTT. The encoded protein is CATSDSRPPSQYF.